Listed below are T cell receptor beta chains from one sample, sequenced in a study of OX40 agonist ivuxolimab in advanced cancers. Profiling relied on immunoSEQ multiplex PCR, and the TCRdb table lists in-frame clones only, not all of them. The sample gives fewer than 85,000 clones, about 89% of which show up once; less than 2.5% is in the top ten. The sample consisted of CD4+ or CD8+ T cells sorted from blood, taken in a trial of the OX40 agonist ivuxolimab. These receptors came from an adult with an advanced solid tumor such as melanoma, head and neck, liver or kidney cancer. CDR3s leave out the opening cysteine and the closing phenylalanine or tryptophan. Fields, in order: V gene, D gene, CDR3 protein. A D gene is named only where the DNA matches it firmly.

v_call: TRBV7-9; d_call: NA; cdr3_aa: ASSLGHNLRDTQY
v_call: TRBV19; d_call: NA; cdr3_aa: ASTSAGANVLT
v_call: TRBV19; d_call: TRBD1; cdr3_aa: ASMGPRGQTNSPLH
v_call: TRBV19; d_call: NA; cdr3_aa: ASSMGVTANYGYT
v_call: TRBV4-1; d_call: TRBD1; cdr3_aa: ASSQRTGAGQPQH
v_call: TRBV30; d_call: NA; cdr3_aa: AWSVDVGSYNSPLH
v_call: TRBV11-3; d_call: NA; cdr3_aa: ASSLEYEQF
v_call: TRBV19; d_call: NA; cdr3_aa: ASSRGDTYGYT
v_call: TRBV27; d_call: TRBD1; cdr3_aa: ASSSGQGIPSGANVLT
v_call: TRBV6-6; d_call: TRBD1; cdr3_aa: ASSYLGQGGYEQY
v_call: TRBV2; d_call: NA; cdr3_aa: ASRPDGEAF
v_call: TRBV27; d_call: TRBD1; cdr3_aa: ASRRTRDSNTGELF
v_call: TRBV5-1; d_call: TRBD1; cdr3_aa: ASSLDPGGRGEKLF
v_call: TRBV7-6; d_call: NA; cdr3_aa: ASSSSPPDSHYNEQF
v_call: TRBV6-6; d_call: TRBD1; cdr3_aa: ASRRGQGYTGELF
v_call: TRBV18; d_call: NA; cdr3_aa: ASSPLASPETQY
v_call: TRBV9; d_call: NA; cdr3_aa: ASSVGSSNQPQH
v_call: TRBV19; d_call: TRBD1; cdr3_aa: ASSMATGTDYGYT
v_call: TRBV6-1; d_call: NA; cdr3_aa: ASSEPRRQTRDTIY
v_call: TRBV28; d_call: NA; cdr3_aa: ASSLGWPGDSYEQY
v_call: TRBV19; d_call: TRBD2; cdr3_aa: ASSRASGGITDTQY
v_call: TRBV5-1; d_call: NA; cdr3_aa: ASSVSGTVNTGELF
v_call: TRBV28; d_call: NA; cdr3_aa: ASSPNYGYT
v_call: TRBV11-3; d_call: NA; cdr3_aa: ASSSTIRGAAGANVLT
v_call: TRBV7-9; d_call: NA; cdr3_aa: ASSLPKVREQY
v_call: TRBV9; d_call: NA; cdr3_aa: ASSVGDSYNTEAF
v_call: TRBV11-2; d_call: NA; cdr3_aa: ASSLDPQGAKLRNTEAF
v_call: TRBV10-3; d_call: NA; cdr3_aa: AISEEGTYQPQH
v_call: TRBV7-7; d_call: NA; cdr3_aa: ASSQGFAGTDTQY
v_call: TRBV7-9; d_call: NA; cdr3_aa: ASSLSWAETQY
v_call: TRBV5-6; d_call: NA; cdr3_aa: ASSLGSTYGYT
v_call: TRBV28; d_call: TRBD2; cdr3_aa: ASNQRGGSSYEQY
v_call: TRBV18; d_call: TRBD1; cdr3_aa: ASSPPRGLFSGANVLT
v_call: TRBV7-2; d_call: TRBD1; cdr3_aa: ASSLGGQEGEKLF
v_call: TRBV5-4; d_call: TRBD1; cdr3_aa: ASSYPWTGGAGELF
v_call: TRBV6-7; d_call: NA; cdr3_aa: ASPGELF
v_call: TRBV11-3; d_call: NA; cdr3_aa: ASSFRDLVTQY
v_call: TRBV6-1; d_call: NA; cdr3_aa: ASSDWGGAENTEAF
v_call: TRBV19; d_call: NA; cdr3_aa: ASSISLGVGLDEQF
v_call: TRBV6-6; d_call: TRBD1; cdr3_aa: ASSYGDRGLNEQY
v_call: TRBV6-1; d_call: TRBD2; cdr3_aa: ASSARPPGGTSYYEQF
v_call: TRBV10-3; d_call: NA; cdr3_aa: AITVRERDEQF
v_call: TRBV11-3; d_call: TRBD1; cdr3_aa: ASSRAGTDAYEQY
v_call: TRBV6-1; d_call: TRBD1; cdr3_aa: ASSDKARGLDEQY
v_call: TRBV18; d_call: NA; cdr3_aa: ASSPPPASYEQY
v_call: TRBV6-5; d_call: NA; cdr3_aa: ATARGGGQPQH
v_call: TRBV9; d_call: NA; cdr3_aa: ASSIRPGLTSGANVLT
v_call: TRBV7-6; d_call: NA; cdr3_aa: ASSSQGNTEAF
v_call: TRBV21-1; d_call: NA; cdr3_aa: ASSKEGFGDRGILAYEQY
v_call: TRBV14; d_call: NA; cdr3_aa: ASSPPGVGEQY
v_call: TRBV28; d_call: NA; cdr3_aa: ASNRGGNQPQH